These 27 T cell receptor beta chains came from one sample sequenced in a study of spatial heterogeneity in lung cancer. Findings of the study overall: How many expanded intratumoral alpha and beta TCRs were present tracked the tumor mutation count, which was a count of nonsynonymous mutations.

TCRdb analysed the 5' RACE reads with MiXCR anew, one entry per CDR3 protein. Here the sample spans about 18,000 distinct CDR3 sequences, approximately 9.5% being singletons. Their target antigens are unknown. Documented time point: sample taken at primary tumor resection. Sequencing used lung tumor tissue, obtained at surgery. The source of these receptors is a female donor with early-stage non-small cell lung cancer.

This clonotype was picked up many times. This beta chain is off target for a library built for alpha chains, so its abundance means little. The chain's CDR3 is CASSFTGGQGKNIQYF. The CDR3 DNA is TGCGCCAGCAGCTTTACCGGGGGACAGGGGAAAAACATTCAGTACTTC. The chain has TRBV5-1 and TRBJ2-4; the match to TRBD1 covers 10 bases. Germline CDR1 is SGHRS and CDR2 is YFSETQ. There are 16 residues in the CDR3. Unmatched junction bases numbered 6, after V lost 2 bases and J lost 4 bases.

This clonotype was detected many times. The library was built for alpha chains, so this beta chain is an off-target read and its size means little. This chain links TRBV12-3 or TRBV12-4 with TRBJ1-1, with 9 nucleotides matching TRBD1. V gave up 6 bases and J gave up 4 bases; unmatched junction bases: 6. The CDR3 is 14 amino acids. The CDR3 spells CASSPLQGATEAFF. The CDR3 region has the DNA TGTGCCAGCAGCCCCTTACAGGGGGCCACTGAAGCTTTCTTT.

Of note for this clonotype: Found in a library prepared for alpha chains, this beta chain is an off-target read, and its abundance has little meaning. The chain has TRBV12-3 or TRBV12-4 and TRBJ1-2; no clear D. The germline V and J ends were trimmed by 3 bases and 4 bases, with 6 bases remaining between them. The length of the CDR3 is 12 residues. In DNA form, the CDR3 reads TGTGCCAGCAGTTTGGACGGCTATGGCTACACCTTC. The encoded protein is CASSLDGYGYTF.

This clonotype was found a few times. The size of this beta chain means little, since it is a stray read in a library made for alpha chains. The chain carries TRBV5-4 and TRBJ1-1; TRBD1 matches at 7 bases. This CDR3 comprises 13 residues. CDR1 SGHNT and CDR2 YYREEE come from the germline V gene (reference sequence). Trimming cost V 0 bases and J 5 bases; bases outside gene matches: 1. This chain's CDR3 is CASSLATGTEAFF. In nucleotides, the CDR3 is TGTGCCAGCAGCTTGGCGACAGGGACTGAAGCTTTCTTT.

In regard to this clonotype: This beta chain is off target for a library built for alpha chains, so its abundance means little. This rearrangement joins TRBV7-8 to TRBJ2-1; the match to TRBD2 covers 7 bases. V gave up 5 bases and J gave up 3 bases; unmatched junction bases: 10. This CDR3 has 16 amino acids. Germline V gene sequence: CDR1 SGHVS, CDR2 FQNEAQ. The CDR3 loop reads CASSPRRLALYNEQFF. The CDR3 nucleotides are TGTGCCAGCAGCCCGCGTAGACTAGCCCTCTACAATGAGCAGTTCTTC.

This clonotype was counted ten times or more. A library made for alpha chains picked up this beta chain off target, so its size means little. The CDR3 protein is CASSYPRGGSDGYTF. The CDR3 nucleotides read TGTGCCAGCAGTTACCCTCGGGGGGGTTCGGATGGCTACACCTTC. The rearrangement uses TRBV12-3 or TRBV12-4 and TRBJ1-2; a possible D gene is TRBD1 (5 bases). The CDR3 spans 15 residues. The V and J ends lost 4 bases and 6 bases respectively, with 18 bases between them.

Only a few counts were recorded for this clonotype. This beta chain slipped into a library made for alpha chains as a stray read, so its size is not meaningful. V usage is TRBV12-3 or TRBV12-4 and J usage is TRBJ2-3; the match to TRBD2 covers 8 bases. Trimming removed 1 base from V and 2 bases from J; junction bases left unmatched: 2. The CDR3 runs 15 residues. The CDR3, as DNA: TGTGCCAGCAGTTTAGGCGGGGGGCCCACAGATACGCAGTATTTT. Protein: CASSLGGGPTDTQYF.

This clonotype was picked up many times. A library prepared for alpha chains yielded this beta chain as an off-target read; its size is of little meaning. The chain has TRBV5-4 and TRBJ2-5, with a tentative D call TRBD2 (6 bases). V was clipped by 0 bases and J by 4 bases, with 16 bases between them. The CDR3 has 16 residues. The germline gives CDR1 SGHNT, CDR2 YYREEE (reference sequence). CDR3 protein: CASSLAGKAGRETQYF. The DNA for the CDR3 is TGTGCCAGCAGCTTGGCGGGGAAGGCGGGGAGAGAGACCCAGTACTTC.

This clonotype was detected a few times. In a library made to pick up alpha chains, this beta chain is a stray read with a size that means little. This chain uses TRBV5-5 with TRBJ2-5, with D tentatively TRBD1 or TRBD2 (6 bases each). The CDR3 runs to 17 residues. V lost 2 bases, J lost 5 bases, and 22 bases lay in between. Germline V gives CDR1 SGHKS, CDR2 YYEKEE (reference sequence). CDR3 bases: TGTGCCAGCAGCTTTTGGGTTCGTTCGGGGGCGGGCGAGACCCAGTACTTC. It translates to CASSFWVRSGAGETQYF. The full variable domain, with the rest looked up from reference TRBV5-5 and TRBJ2-5, is DAGVTQSPTHLIKTRGQQVTLRCSPISGHKSVSWYQQVLGQGPQFIFQYYEKEERGRGNFPDRFSARQFPNYSSELNVNALLLGDSALYLCASSFWVRSGAGETQYFGPGTRLLVL.

A note on this clonotype: This beta chain represents an off-target read in a library built for alpha chains; its size is of limited meaning. J is TRBJ2-3 and V is TRBV5-1; 8 bases match TRBD2. The CDR3 consists of 14 residues. With V trimmed by 7 bases and J by 3 bases, 7 bases remained unmatched. Germline V gene data show CDR1 as SGHRS and CDR2 as YFSETQ. CDR3 region: CASERGSGTDTQYF. CDR3 coding DNA: TGCGCCAGCGAGCGGGGGTCAGGGACAGATACGCAGTATTTT.

In this sample, this clonotype turned up a few times. The library was prepared for alpha chains; this beta chain is a stray read, so its frequency means little. This chain connects TRBV2 to TRBJ1-1; TRBD1 might be the D (5 bases). With 6 bases removed from V and 0 bases from J, the gap between germline ends came to 14 bases. Germline values: CDR1 SNHLY, CDR2 FYNNEI. The CDR3 contains 15 residues. CDR3 in amino acids: CASSRQWPLNTEAFF. DNA for the CDR3: TGTGCCAGCAGCCGACAGTGGCCTTTGAACACTGAAGCTTTCTTT.

Comments on this clonotype: In a library made to pick up alpha chains, this beta chain is a stray read with a size that means little. The chain uses TRBV12-5 and TRBJ2-5; 8 positions match TRBD1. The CDR3 runs to 13 residues. V lost 6 bases, J lost 5 bases, and 5 bases stayed unmatched. CDR1 LGHNT and CDR2 FRNRAP come from the germline V gene. In DNA, the CDR3 is TGTGCTAGTGGCACGGACAGGGCCGAGACCCAGTACTTC. Its translation is CASGTDRAETQYF. Together with reference TRBV12-5 and TRBJ2-5, the CDR3 gives the full variable domain: DARVTQTPRHKVTEMGQEVTMRCQPILGHNTVFWYRQTMMQGLELLAYFRNRAPLDDSGMPKDRFSAEMPDATLATLKIQPSEPRDSAVYFCASGTDRAETQYFGPGTRLLVL.

This clonotype was observed a few times. In a library made to pick up alpha chains, this beta chain is a stray read with a size that means little. The rearrangement links TRBV20-1 to TRBJ2-7, with D tentatively TRBD1 or TRBD2 (5 bases each). CDR1 and CDR2 from the germline V gene are DFQATT and SNEGSKA (reference sequence). Trimming took 6 bases from V and 0 from J, leaving 15 bases between them. The CDR3 is 14 residues long. In nucleotides, the CDR3 is TGCAGTGCCCCTAAACCCGGGACCTCCTACGAGCAGTACTTC. This gives the protein CSAPKPGTSYEQYF.

Remarks on this clonotype: Little can be read into the size of this beta chain, an off-target read in a library designed for alpha chains. The chain employs TRBV12-3 or TRBV12-4 and TRBJ1-2; D gene uncertain. With 1 base removed from V and 3 bases from J, the gap between germline ends came to 6 bases. CDR3 size: 13 residues. CDR3: CASSLDGDYGYTF. The CDR3 DNA sequence: TGTGCCAGCAGTTTAGATGGGGACTATGGCTACACCTTC.

This clonotype turned up a few times. A library made for alpha chains picked up this beta chain off target, so its size means little. This chain connects TRBV16 to TRBJ2-7; 9 bases fit TRBD1. The CDR3 has 14 residues. From germline, CDR1 is KGHSY and CDR2 FQNENV. J gave up 7 bases and V 3 bases, and 7 bases lay outside the gene matches. The CDR3 bases are TGTGCCAGCAGCCAGCGGACAGGGGCTGGAGAGCAGTACTTC. It yields the protein CASSQRTGAGEQYF.

Ten or more counts support this clonotype. The library was built for alpha chains, so this beta chain is an off-target read and its size means little. The V and J genes are TRBV11-2 and TRBJ2-3, with D perhaps TRBD1 or TRBD2 (5 bases each). Germline-derived CDR1 and CDR2 are SGHAT and FQNNGV. V was cut by 2 bases and J by 5 bases, with 11 bases left in between. The CDR3 consists of 14 residues. The CDR3 nucleotides are TGTGCCAGCAGCTTAATGGCAGGGAGAGATACGCAGTATTTT. Protein product: CASSLMAGRDTQYF.

This clonotype was detected a few times. In a library made to pick up alpha chains, this beta chain is a stray read with a size that means little. This chain joins TRBV6-5 and TRBJ1-3; no clear D. Trimming took 5 bases from V and 0 from J, leaving 14 bases between them. Germline values: CDR1 MNHEY, CDR2 SVGAGI. This CDR3 spans 16 amino acids. CDR3 sequence reads: CASSPDGMSSGNTIYF. CDR3 in DNA: TGTGCCAGCAGTCCCGACGGGATGAGCTCTGGAAACACCATATATTTT.

This clonotype has more than one count but fewer than ten. The library was prepared for alpha chains; this beta chain is a stray read, so its frequency means little. The rearrangement joins TRBV5-6 to TRBJ1-5; D remains unclear. The ends were cut back, 4 bases at V and 1 base at J, with 6 bases in the middle. The length of the CDR3 is 13 residues. Per germline, CDR1 SGHDT and CDR2 YYEEEE. The CDR3 region has the DNA TGTGCCAGCAGCCTTAGAAGCAATCAGCCCCAGCATTTT. As protein: CASSLRSNQPQHF.

With respect to this clonotype: The library was designed around alpha chains, so this beta chain is a stray read whose abundance carries little weight. The chain combines TRBV5-1 with TRBJ1-4; D call uncertain. Trimming took off 4 bases at V and 4 bases at J, with 11 bases between the two ends. Germline V gene lookup returns CDR1 SGHRS and CDR2 YFSETQ. This CDR3 contains 14 residues. The CDR3 DNA follows: TGCGCCAGCAGCCCGGCGGGCAGTAATGAAAAACTGTTTTTT. Protein product: CASSPAGSNEKLFF.

For this clonotype: This beta chain is off target for a library built for alpha chains, so its abundance means little. The CDR3 is CASSWDSRFEAFF. Here the CDR3 DNA reads TGTGCCAGCAGTTGGGACAGTCGTTTTGAAGCTTTCTTT. The V call is TRBV6-1, the J call TRBJ1-1; 7 nucleotides agree with TRBD1. V shed 5 bases, J shed 7 bases, and the junction held 7 bases outside the gene matches. The CDR3 has 13 residues. Per the germline V gene, CDR1 is MNHNS and CDR2 is SASEGT.

In this sample, this clonotype turned up many times. A library prepared for alpha chains yielded this beta chain as an off-target read; its size is of little meaning. The chain couples TRBV5-8 to TRBJ2-7; D is uncertain. Trimming took 4 bases from V and 0 from J, leaving 11 bases between them. This CDR3 region has 14 residues. Germline loops: CDR1 SGHTS, CDR2 YDEGEE. CDR3 protein: CASSRRGSSYEQYF. The CDR3 DNA sequence: TGTGCCAGCAGCCGGAGAGGCAGCTCCTACGAGCAGTACTTC.

For this clonotype: Because the library targeted alpha chains, this beta chain is an off-target read whose size means little. This CDR3 reads CAISGQGNQPQHF. The CDR3 region has the DNA TGTGCCATCAGTGGACAGGGCAATCAGCCCCAGCATTTT. This chain uses TRBV10-3 with TRBJ1-5, with D maybe TRBD1 (6 bases). Germline values: CDR1 ENHRY, CDR2 SYGVKD. Trimming cost V 4 bases and J 2 bases, with 6 bases left between them. The CDR3 runs 13 residues.

Of note for this clonotype: This beta chain was picked up by a library intended for alpha chains and is off target, so its count carries little meaning. The chain joins TRBV7-2 to TRBJ1-3, with 10 bases aligning to TRBD1. Germline trimming cut 0 bases from V and 4 bases from J; bases unmatched to any gene: 3. Germline V lookup: CDR1 SGHTA, CDR2 FQGNSA. This CDR3 is 16 amino acids long. The CDR3 protein is CASSLAGQGSGNTIYF. CDR3 DNA sequence: TGTGCCAGCAGCTTAGCGGGACAGGGGAGCGGAAACACCATATATTTT.

This clonotype is medium-sized (0.01 to 0.1%) by share. This beta chain is an off-target read within a library intended for alpha chains, so its frequency means little. This sequence joins TRBV5-1 and TRBJ2-2, with TRBD2 as a possible D gene (6 bases). Looked up from germline, CDR1 is SGHRS and CDR2 is YFSETQ. This CDR3 spans 15 amino acids. V lost 4 bases and J lost 5, with 15 bases in between. This chain's CDR3 is CASSGGTQWTGELFF. The CDR3 DNA reads as TGCGCCAGCAGCGGCGGGACCCAATGGACCGGGGAGCTGTTTTTT.

This clonotype is medium-sized (0.01 to 0.1%) in the sample. Since it is a stray read in a library aimed at alpha chains, this beta chain has a size that is not meaningful. The V gene is TRBV11-3, the J gene TRBJ2-1; the D is unclear. CDR1 and CDR2 from the germline V gene are SGHNT and YENEEA. Trimming removed 1 base from V and 5 bases from J, with 9 bases in between. There are 14 residues in the CDR3. CDR3 sequence: CASSLGASDNEQFF. CDR3 nucleotide sequence: TGTGCCAGCAGCTTAGGGGCTAGTGACAATGAGCAGTTCTTC. The full variable domain, its missing parts supplied by reference TRBV11-3 and TRBJ2-1, is EAGVVQSPRYKIIEKKQPVAFWCNPISGHNTLYWYLQNLGQGPELLIRYENEEAVDDSQLPKDRFSAERLKGVDSTLKIQPAELGDSAVYLCASSLGASDNEQFFGPGTRLTVL.

Comment on this clonotype: For a library built for alpha chains, this beta chain is a stray read; little rests on its size. The chain employs TRBV9 and TRBJ1-2; 7 bases map to TRBD1. Germline V gives CDR1 SGDLS, CDR2 YYNGEE. With 0 bases clipped from V and 10 bases from J, the junction kept 9 bases outside the gene matches. The CDR3 totals 14 residues. In DNA, the CDR3 is TGTGCCAGCAGCGTAGACCCCGCCGGGACAGCCTACACCTTC. Its protein product is CASSVDPAGTAYTF. The full variable domain, in which reference TRBV9 and TRBJ1-2 provide the parts outside the CDR3, is DSGVTQTPKHLITATGQRVTLRCSPRSGDLSVYWYQQSLDQGLQFLIQYYNGEERAKGNILERFSAQQFPDLHSELNLSSLELGDSALYFCASSVDPAGTAYTFGSGTRLTVV.

The table lists this clonotype with many counts. With the library built for alpha chains, this beta chain is off target and its frequency is not meaningful. This sequence joins TRBV5-1 and TRBJ2-7, with D possibly TRBD1 on 5 matching bases. There are 13 residues in the CDR3. Germline CDR1 is SGHRS and CDR2 is YFSETQ. Between the trimmed V and J ends, which lost 1 base and 3 bases, there was a span of 8 bases. The CDR3 region is CASSLTQGYEQYF. In nucleotides, the CDR3 is TGCGCCAGCAGCTTGACGCAGGGCTACGAGCAGTACTTC.